The 13 T cell receptor beta chains presented below share a single source sample, sequenced in a study of blood T cell repertoires in COVID-19. Produced via immunoSEQ multiplex PCR; TCRdb's table is partial and in-frame only. The data contain fewer than 250,000 clones, approximately 84% of them singletons. Sequences were obtained from peripheral blood. All receptors come from a man aged 50 to 59 with acute or convalescent COVID-19.

The chain uses TRBV5-1 and TRBJ2-2; 9 nucleotides line up with TRBD2. This CDR3 has 15 residues. Germline V CDR1 and CDR2: SGHRS, YFSETQ. V lost 0 bases, J lost 6 bases, and 3 bases stayed unmatched. CDR3 nucleotides: TGCGCCAGCAGCTTGGATGGGACTAGCCCCGGGGAGCTGTTTTTT. Translating it yields CASSLDGTSPGELFF.

The rearrangement uses TRBV13 and TRBJ2-1; 14 positions agree with TRBD2. The junction had 6 bases not matched to a gene; V was cut back by 5 bases and J by 3 bases. CDR3 length: 17 residues. CDR1 is PRHDT and CDR2 is FYEKMQ in the germline V gene (reference sequence). In DNA, the CDR3 is TGTGCCAGCAGCCCCGGGACTAGCGGGAGTGGCTACAATGAGCAGTTCTTC. This encodes CASSPGTSGSGYNEQFF.

The gene calls are TRBV2 and TRBJ1-2, with TRBD1 identical over 8 bases. The CDR3 has 13 residues. Trimming took 7 bases from V and 5 from J; bases not matched to a gene: 6. CDR1 and CDR2 from the germline V gene are SNHLY and FYNNEI. CDR3 bases: TGTGCCAGCACCGCGCGGACAGGGTATGGCTACACCTTC. Its translation is CASTARTGYGYTF.

The CDR3 sequence: CASSLANTGLLGYTF. CDR3 bases: TGTGCCAGCAGTTTAGCAAACACAGGGCTCCTTGGCTACACCTTC. V usage is TRBV27 and J usage is TRBJ1-2; possible D gene TRBD1, 6 bases. Between the trimmed V and J ends, which lost 2 bases and 7 bases, there was a span of 17 bases. The germline gives CDR1 MNHEY, CDR2 SMNVEV (reference sequence). The CDR3 spans 15 residues.

The chain carries TRBV3-1 (or the pseudogene TRBV3-2) and TRBJ2-3; D remains ambiguous. Germline V lookup: CDR1 LGHDT, CDR2 YNNKEL (reference sequence). The V end was cut by 3 bases, the J end by 5 bases, with 6 bases between. There are 12 residues in the CDR3. This CDR3 reads CASSQPGDTQYF. The DNA of the CDR3 is TGTGCCAGCAGCCAGCCCGGAGATACGCAGTATTTT.

CDR3 nucleotides: TGTGCCACCAGCAGAGATCTTAGTAGGGGGCTGCTAAGCAATCAGCCCCAGCATTTT. Its translation: CATSRDLSRGLLSNQPQHF. The V call is TRBV15, the J call TRBJ1-5, with 7 nucleotides matching TRBD1. Germline values: CDR1 LNHNV, CDR2 YYDKDF (reference sequence). After removal of 0 bases from V and 1 base from J, the junction contained 12 bases not matched to a gene. The CDR3 has 19 residues.

V and J are TRBV11-3 and TRBJ2-5; the match to TRBD2 covers 14 bases. The germline CDR1 and CDR2 sequences are SGHNT and YENEEA. This CDR3 is built from 18 residues. Trimming at V came to 1 base and at J to 0 bases, leaving 4 bases not matched to a gene. This chain's CDR3 is CASSLGRLAGGYQETQYF. CDR3 sequence (DNA): TGTGCCAGCAGCTTAGGTCGACTAGCGGGGGGGTACCAAGAGACCCAGTACTTC.

In the case of this clone: The junction does not match germline at one end; this may be a read error. The chain uses TRBV4-1 and TRBJ2-7; weak D call: TRBD2 (5 bases). This CDR3 is 16 amino acids long. Germline loops: CDR1 MGHRA, CDR2 YSYEKL. The CDR3 sequence is CASSKEMGDYSYEQYF. In DNA, the CDR3 is TGCGCCAGCAGCAAAGAGATGGGAGACTACTCCTACGAGCAGTACTTC.

The genes are TRBV5-6 and TRBJ2-7; 7 bases are shared with TRBD1. Germline V gene sequence: CDR1 SGHDT, CDR2 YYEEEE. The CDR3 runs to 15 residues. J was trimmed by 3 bases and V by 1 base; bases with no gene match: 7. This CDR3 is CASSLPQGTLYEQYF. The CDR3 DNA reads TGTGCCAGCAGCTTGCCACAGGGGACCCTCTACGAGCAGTACTTC.

The chain recombines TRBV2 with TRBJ2-7; weak D call: TRBD1 (6 bases). CDR3 length equals 14 residues. V lost 2 bases to trimming and J lost 0 bases, with 8 bases between them. Germline V lookup: CDR1 SNHLY, CDR2 FYNNEI. This chain's CDR3 is CASSELGASYEQYF. In DNA form, the CDR3 reads TGTGCCAGCAGTGAATTGGGGGCCTCCTACGAGCAGTACTTC.

The chain uses TRBV7-3 and TRBJ1-2; 10 bases agree with TRBD1. Germline V CDR1 and CDR2: SGHTA, FQGTGA. This CDR3 contains 13 residues. The ends lost 5 bases at V and 8 bases at J; junction bases unmatched: 5. For the CDR3, the DNA is TGTGCCAGCAGCAAGGGACAGGGGAGCGGCTACACCTTC. This encodes CASSKGQGSGYTF.

This chain joins TRBV6-5 and TRBJ2-7, with 8 positions matching TRBD2. This CDR3 is built from 15 residues. With 0 bases clipped from V and 3 bases from J, the junction kept 4 bases outside the gene matches. Per the germline V gene, CDR1 is MNHEY and CDR2 is SVGAGI. This chain's CDR3 is CASSYSLAGFYEQYF. The DNA of the CDR3 is TGTGCCAGCAGTTACTCATTAGCGGGGTTCTACGAGCAGTACTTC.

This sequence joins TRBV20-1 and TRBJ2-1, with TRBD1 identical over 7 bases. V lost 3 bases, J lost 15 bases, and 8 bases stayed unmatched. Germline lookup yields CDR1 DFQATT and CDR2 SNEGSKA (reference sequence). This CDR3 has 11 residues. The DNA of the CDR3 is TGCAGTGCTAGGGGGACAGTTTTTCCGTTCTTC. Protein: CSARGTVFPFF.